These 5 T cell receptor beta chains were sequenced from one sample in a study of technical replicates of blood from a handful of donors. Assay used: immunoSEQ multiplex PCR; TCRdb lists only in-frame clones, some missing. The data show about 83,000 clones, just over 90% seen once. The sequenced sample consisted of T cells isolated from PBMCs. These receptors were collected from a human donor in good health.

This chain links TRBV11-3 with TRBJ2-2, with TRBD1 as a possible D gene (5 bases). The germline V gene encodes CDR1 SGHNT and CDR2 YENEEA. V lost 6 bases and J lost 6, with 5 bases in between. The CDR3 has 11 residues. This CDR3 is CASRGAGELFF. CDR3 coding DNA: TGTGCCAGCAGAGGGGCCGGGGAGCTGTTTTTT.

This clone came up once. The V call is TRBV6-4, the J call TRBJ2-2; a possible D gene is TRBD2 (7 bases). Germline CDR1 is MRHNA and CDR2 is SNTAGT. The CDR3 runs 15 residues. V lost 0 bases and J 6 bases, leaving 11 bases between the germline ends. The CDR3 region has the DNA TGTGCCAGCAGTGACTCGAGGGAGGGGGCCGGGGAGCTGTTTTTT. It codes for CASSDSREGAGELFF.

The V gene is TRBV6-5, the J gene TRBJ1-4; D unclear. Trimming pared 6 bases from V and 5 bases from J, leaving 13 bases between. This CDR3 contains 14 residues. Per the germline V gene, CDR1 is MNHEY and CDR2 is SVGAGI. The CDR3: CASRLKDWNEKLFF. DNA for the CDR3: TGTGCCAGCAGATTGAAGGACTGGAATGAAAAACTGTTTTTT.

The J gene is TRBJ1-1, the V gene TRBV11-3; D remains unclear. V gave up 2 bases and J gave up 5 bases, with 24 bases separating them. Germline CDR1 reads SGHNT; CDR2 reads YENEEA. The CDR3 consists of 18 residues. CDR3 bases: TGTGCCAGCAGCTTATTGCAGAGGAGGCGTGGTAGCGGGACTGAAGCTTTCTTT. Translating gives CASSLLQRRRGSGTEAFF.

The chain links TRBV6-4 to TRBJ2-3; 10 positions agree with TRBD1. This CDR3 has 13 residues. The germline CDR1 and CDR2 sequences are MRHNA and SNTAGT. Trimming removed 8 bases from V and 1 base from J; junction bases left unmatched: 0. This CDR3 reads CASGTGGTDTQYF. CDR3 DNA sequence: TGTGCCAGCGGGACAGGGGGCACAGATACGCAGTATTTT.